The rows below give T cell receptor beta chains drawn from one sample of a study of response to subunit inactivated influenza vaccine. Via MiXCR, TCRdb re-called the RT-PCR reads, giving one row per CDR3 protein. Of 800,000 to 1,000,000 distinct CDR3 sequences in the sample, around 20% were seen once. Sequencing was performed on PBMCs from blood, taken 5 to 6 days after vaccination. The receptors here all came from a man in his fifties who received an inactivated influenza vaccine. The conserved cysteine and the conserved F or W are not part of the CDR3 here. Clone size appears in some rows only: once, few, many, or a class for an expanded clone.

v_call | clone_size | cdr3_aa
TRBV4-1 | NA | ASSQETRTISYNEQF
TRBV6-5 | few | ASSSVRGLEQY
TRBV27 | NA | ASTDRPGQGGSPLH
TRBV5-1 | few | ASSFGGQGSETQY
TRBV29-1 | NA | SALGQVDYEQY
TRBV20-1 | NA | SARIPPGQGAAGANVLT
TRBV6-2/TRBV6-3 | NA | ASSIPSLYEQY
TRBV12-3/TRBV12-4 | few | ASSSGLLNTEAF
TRBV5-6 | few | ASSSGTGLEKLF
TRBV29-1 | NA | STSWGGEGYEQY